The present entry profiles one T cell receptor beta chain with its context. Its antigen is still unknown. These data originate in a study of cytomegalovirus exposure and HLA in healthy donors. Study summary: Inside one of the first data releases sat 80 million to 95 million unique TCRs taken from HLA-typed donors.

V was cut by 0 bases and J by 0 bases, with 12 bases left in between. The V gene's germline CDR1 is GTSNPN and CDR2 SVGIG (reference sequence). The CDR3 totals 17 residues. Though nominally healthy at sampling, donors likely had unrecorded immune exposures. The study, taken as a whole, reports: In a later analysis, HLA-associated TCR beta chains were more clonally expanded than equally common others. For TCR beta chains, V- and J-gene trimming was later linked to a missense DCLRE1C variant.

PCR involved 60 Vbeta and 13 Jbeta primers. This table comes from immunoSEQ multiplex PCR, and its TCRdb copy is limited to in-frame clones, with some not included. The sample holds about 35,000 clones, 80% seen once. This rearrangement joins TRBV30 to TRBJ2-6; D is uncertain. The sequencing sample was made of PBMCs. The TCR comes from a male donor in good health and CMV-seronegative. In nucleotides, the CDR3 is TGTGCCTGGAGTGTACTGAGAAGCTACTCTGGGGCCAACGTCCTGACTTTC. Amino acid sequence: CAWSVLRSYSGANVLTF.